These T cell receptor beta chains were read from a single sample in a study of molecular identifiers for immune sequencing clone quantification. TCRdb processed the PCR reads anew with MiXCR; each CDR3 protein has one entry. The table lists about 65,000 distinct CDR3 sequences, less than 20% of them singletons. Source material: naive CD8+ T cells from blood, with Jurkat cell RNA spiked in. Receptors originate from a human donor in good health. Some libraries in this study had Jurkat cell RNA spiked in. Each CDR3 is given with its conserved first and last residue. Fields, in order: clone size, D gene, V gene, J gene, CDR3 DNA, CDR3 protein. A D gene is named only where the DNA matches it firmly. Size tells how often a clone was seen (once, few, many) or the class of an expanded clone, and some rows leave it out.

abundance: .
d_gene: .
v_gene: TRBV12-3/TRBV12-4
j_gene: TRBJ2-7
CDR3nt: TGTGCCAGCAGTTTACAGCCCTACGAGCAGTACTTC
CDR3aa: CASSLQPYEQYF

abundance: many
d_gene: .
v_gene: TRBV30
j_gene: TRBJ2-2
CDR3nt: TGTGCCTGGACCGAGAGCACCGGGGAGCTGTTTTTT
CDR3aa: CAWTESTGELFF

abundance: many
d_gene: TRBD2
v_gene: TRBV4-1
j_gene: TRBJ2-7
CDR3nt: TGCGCCAGCAGCCAAGGACTAGCGGTCTCCTACGAGCAGTACTTC
CDR3aa: CASSQGLAVSYEQYF

abundance: .
d_gene: TRBD1
v_gene: TRBV6-1
j_gene: TRBJ2-1
CDR3nt: TGTGCCAGCAGTGAAGTTTTGGACAGGGCTTACAATGAGCAGTTCTTC
CDR3aa: CASSEVLDRAYNEQFF

abundance: many
d_gene: .
v_gene: TRBV3-1
j_gene: TRBJ2-2
CDR3nt: TGTGCCAGCAGCTCGTTGACAGGTGTCGCGGGAGTCGTGTACGGCGGGGAGCTGTTTTTT
CDR3aa: CASSSLTGVAGVVYGGELFF

abundance: many
d_gene: TRBD2
v_gene: TRBV6-5
j_gene: TRBJ2-5
CDR3nt: TGTGCCAGCAGTTACTCGAGGACTAGCGGGATAGAGACCCAGTACTTC
CDR3aa: CASSYSRTSGIETQYF

abundance: many
d_gene: TRBD2
v_gene: TRBV5-4
j_gene: TRBJ2-1
CDR3nt: TGTGCCAGCAGTCTTGGAGTGGCTAGCGGGAGTTATGAGCAGTTCTTC
CDR3aa: CASSLGVASGSYEQFF

abundance: many
d_gene: TRBD2
v_gene: TRBV7-2
j_gene: TRBJ2-5
CDR3nt: TGTGCCAGCACCCAGAAGGCCATACTAGCGGCCCAAGAGACCCAGTACTTC
CDR3aa: CASTQKAILAAQETQYF

abundance: many
d_gene: TRBD2
v_gene: TRBV28
j_gene: TRBJ2-3
CDR3nt: TGTGCCAGTTCTTTAGCGGGAGTGACAGATACGCAGTATTTT
CDR3aa: CASSLAGVTDTQYF

abundance: many
d_gene: TRBD2
v_gene: TRBV5-1
j_gene: TRBJ2-7
CDR3nt: TGCGCCAGCAGCCCTGGACTAGCGGGAGCTACCTACGAGCAGTACTTC
CDR3aa: CASSPGLAGATYEQYF

abundance: many
d_gene: .
v_gene: TRBV6-5
j_gene: TRBJ2-5
CDR3nt: TGTGCCAGCAGTTATGGGTCAGAGACCCAGTACTTC
CDR3aa: CASSYGSETQYF

abundance: many
d_gene: .
v_gene: TRBV6-2/TRBV6-3
j_gene: TRBJ2-1
CDR3nt: TGTGCCAGCAGTTACTCTACTAGCTCCTACAATGAGCAGTTCTTC
CDR3aa: CASSYSTSSYNEQFF

abundance: many
d_gene: .
v_gene: TRBV19
j_gene: TRBJ1-1
CDR3nt: TGTGCCAGTAGCTCCCGACGGGACGGAAGGAACACTGAAGCTTTCTTT
CDR3aa: CASSSRRDGRNTEAFF

abundance: many
d_gene: .
v_gene: TRBV7-9
j_gene: TRBJ1-2
CDR3nt: TGTGCCAGCAGCTCCGCCAAGGGGGGGCAGTCCTATCGCTACACCTTC
CDR3aa: CASSSAKGGQSYRYTF

abundance: many
d_gene: TRBD1
v_gene: TRBV9
j_gene: TRBJ1-6
CDR3nt: TGTGCCAGCAGCCCCCCCGGACAGGGCCCCAATTCACCCCTCCACTTT
CDR3aa: CASSPPGQGPNSPLHF

abundance: .
d_gene: .
v_gene: TRBV30
j_gene: TRBJ2-7
CDR3nt: TGTGCCTGGAGTAGCGTCTTATCCTACGAGCAGTACTTC
CDR3aa: CAWSSVLSYEQYF

abundance: few
d_gene: .
v_gene: TRBV5-4
j_gene: TRBJ2-7
CDR3nt: TGTGCCAGCAGCTTTATGGGGGGCCTCCCATACGAGCAGTACTTC
CDR3aa: CASSFMGGLPYEQYF

abundance: .
d_gene: TRBD2
v_gene: TRBV6-6
j_gene: TRBJ2-7
CDR3nt: TGTGCCAGCAGTTACTGGAGCGGGAGTGACGAGCAGTACTTC
CDR3aa: CASSYWSGSDEQYF

abundance: many
d_gene: .
v_gene: TRBV19
j_gene: TRBJ2-7
CDR3nt: TGTGCCAGTAGTCTATGGGACAATGAAGCCGAGCAGTACTTC
CDR3aa: CASSLWDNEAEQYF

abundance: many
d_gene: TRBD2
v_gene: TRBV7-9
j_gene: TRBJ2-1
CDR3nt: TGTGCCAGCAAGAAGATCGGGACTAGCGGGAATCGATTGTGGCAGTTCTTC
CDR3aa: CASKKIGTSGNRLWQFF

abundance: many
d_gene: .
v_gene: TRBV6-2/TRBV6-3
j_gene: TRBJ2-3
CDR3nt: TGTGCCAGCAGTTACTCGGGAGGCACAGATACGCAGTATTTT
CDR3aa: CASSYSGGTDTQYF

abundance: many
d_gene: .
v_gene: TRBV7-9
j_gene: TRBJ1-1
CDR3nt: TGTGCCAGCAGCTCTCCGGGACAAGTCGAAGCTTTCTTT
CDR3aa: CASSSPGQVEAFF

abundance: many
d_gene: TRBD2
v_gene: TRBV15
j_gene: TRBJ2-2
CDR3nt: TGTGCCACCAGCAGAAATTTTTGGCGGGAGGACACCGGGGAGCTGTTTTTT
CDR3aa: CATSRNFWREDTGELFF

abundance: many
d_gene: .
v_gene: TRBV6-6
j_gene: TRBJ1-5
CDR3nt: TGTGCCAGCAGTTACCCGCTCGGGGGGGATGACAATCAGCCCCAGCATTTT
CDR3aa: CASSYPLGGDDNQPQHF

abundance: many
d_gene: TRBD1
v_gene: TRBV5-5
j_gene: TRBJ1-6
CDR3nt: TGTGCCAGCAGCAAAACGGGACAGATTAATTCACCCCTCCACTTT
CDR3aa: CASSKTGQINSPLHF

abundance: many
d_gene: .
v_gene: TRBV7-2
j_gene: TRBJ1-1
CDR3nt: TGTGCCAGCAGCTCGACAGTAAGGGACACTGAAGCTTTCTTT
CDR3aa: CASSSTVRDTEAFF

abundance: few
d_gene: .
v_gene: TRBV5-6
j_gene: TRBJ2-7
CDR3nt: TGTGCCAGCAGCTATGCCCACGGTGCAGGGCTGGACGAGCAGTACTTC
CDR3aa: CASSYAHGAGLDEQYF

abundance: many
d_gene: .
v_gene: TRBV6-6
j_gene: TRBJ1-5
CDR3nt: TGTGCCAGCAGTTACGATGTGGAGATGAGCAATCAGCCCCAGCATTTT
CDR3aa: CASSYDVEMSNQPQHF

abundance: many
d_gene: .
v_gene: TRBV20-1
j_gene: TRBJ1-1
CDR3nt: TGCAGTGCTACCCCCTCCAACACTGAAGCTTTCTTT
CDR3aa: CSATPSNTEAFF

abundance: .
d_gene: .
v_gene: TRBV4-2
j_gene: TRBJ2-1
CDR3nt: TGTGCCAGCAGCCAGGGTTATGAGCAGTTCTTC
CDR3aa: CASSQGYEQFF

abundance: few
d_gene: .
v_gene: TRBV12-3/TRBV12-4
j_gene: TRBJ1-3
CDR3nt: TGTGCCAGCAGTGCGGGACGCCTCTCTGGAAACACCATATATTTT
CDR3aa: CASSAGRLSGNTIYF

abundance: .
d_gene: .
v_gene: TRBV12-3/TRBV12-4
j_gene: TRBJ2-1
CDR3nt: TGTGCCAGCAGACTAATTGGGGATGAGCAGTTCTTC
CDR3aa: CASRLIGDEQFF

abundance: .
d_gene: .
v_gene: TRBV7-9
j_gene: TRBJ2-1
CDR3nt: TGTGCCAGCAGCCCTGTCAATGAGCAGTTCTTC
CDR3aa: CASSPVNEQFF

abundance: once
d_gene: TRBD1
v_gene: TRBV13
j_gene: TRBJ1-6
CDR3nt: TGTGCCAGCAGCCGCCGGACAGGGGGCCTCTCACCCCTCCACTTT
CDR3aa: CASSRRTGGLSPLHF

abundance: few
d_gene: TRBD2
v_gene: TRBV14
j_gene: TRBJ2-7
CDR3nt: TGTGCCAGCAGGCCAGCGGGAGGGCCCTACGAGCAGTACTTC
CDR3aa: CASRPAGGPYEQYF

abundance: many
d_gene: .
v_gene: TRBV6-5
j_gene: TRBJ2-7
CDR3nt: TGTGCCAGCAGTTACGGACTAACCTACGAGCAGTACTTC
CDR3aa: CASSYGLTYEQYF

abundance: many
d_gene: .
v_gene: TRBV4-2
j_gene: TRBJ2-2
CDR3nt: TGTGCCAGCAGCCAGGAGGAATCATACGAGAACACCGGGGAGCTGTTTTTT
CDR3aa: CASSQEESYENTGELFF

abundance: many
d_gene: TRBD1
v_gene: TRBV6-2/TRBV6-3
j_gene: TRBJ1-5
CDR3nt: TGTGCCAGCAGTCGACGACAGGGGGCTTTTAGCAATCAGCCCCAGCATTTT
CDR3aa: CASSRRQGAFSNQPQHF

abundance: few
d_gene: TRBD2
v_gene: TRBV13
j_gene: TRBJ2-2
CDR3nt: TGTGCCAGCAGCTTCTCAGCGGGGATGAACACCGGGGAGCTGTTTTTT
CDR3aa: CASSFSAGMNTGELFF

abundance: many
d_gene: .
v_gene: TRBV30
j_gene: TRBJ2-3
CDR3nt: TGTGCCTGGAGAAGGCCTCCCCGCACAGATACGCAGTATTTT
CDR3aa: CAWRRPPRTDTQYF

abundance: many
d_gene: .
v_gene: TRBV27
j_gene: TRBJ1-1
CDR3nt: TGTGCCAGCAGTTTATCGCCCGGACAGCTGAACACTGAAGCTTTCTTT
CDR3aa: CASSLSPGQLNTEAFF

abundance: .
d_gene: TRBD2
v_gene: TRBV12-5
j_gene: TRBJ2-4
CDR3nt: TGTGCTAGTGCCAGATCGGGCGGGGGAAACAAAAACATTCAGTACTTC
CDR3aa: CASARSGGGNKNIQYF

abundance: few
d_gene: .
v_gene: TRBV9
j_gene: TRBJ2-7
CDR3nt: TGTGCCAGCAGCTCCCAGGGTCTTGTCCTCCTGCTATACGAGCAGTACTTC
CDR3aa: CASSSQGLVLLLYEQYF

abundance: .
d_gene: .
v_gene: TRBV23-1
j_gene: TRBJ1-2
CDR3nt: TGCGCCAGCTCCCGGAGGAGGGGAGGGGACTATGGCTACACCTTC
CDR3aa: CASSRRRGGDYGYTF

abundance: many
d_gene: .
v_gene: TRBV3-1
j_gene: TRBJ1-1
CDR3nt: TGTGCCAGCAGTCAAAATCCGGGATTAGACCGAAACACTGAAGCTTTCTTT
CDR3aa: CASSQNPGLDRNTEAFF

abundance: .
d_gene: .
v_gene: TRBV2
j_gene: TRBJ2-7
CDR3nt: TGTGCCAGCAGTGAACAGCGGTACCTCTCCTACGAGCAGTACTTC
CDR3aa: CASSEQRYLSYEQYF

abundance: few
d_gene: TRBD2
v_gene: TRBV29-1
j_gene: TRBJ2-2
CDR3nt: TGCAGCGTTGAGGCTAGCGGGAGTGTGACCGGGGAGCTGTTTTTT
CDR3aa: CSVEASGSVTGELFF

abundance: many
d_gene: TRBD1
v_gene: TRBV7-8
j_gene: TRBJ1-1
CDR3nt: TGTGCCAGCAGCCCGCGGACAGGGGGAGTAGAGAACACTGAAGCTTTCTTT
CDR3aa: CASSPRTGGVENTEAFF

abundance: many
d_gene: .
v_gene: TRBV6-5
j_gene: TRBJ2-7
CDR3nt: TGTGCCAGCAGTTACGTCGGGACGGGTACCTACGAGCAGTACTTC
CDR3aa: CASSYVGTGTYEQYF

abundance: many
d_gene: .
v_gene: TRBV5-1
j_gene: TRBJ1-1
CDR3nt: TGCGCCAGCAGCATACAGGGTGCGAACACTGAAGCTTTCTTT
CDR3aa: CASSIQGANTEAFF

abundance: .
d_gene: TRBD2
v_gene: TRBV10-3
j_gene: TRBJ2-1
CDR3nt: TGTGCCATCAGTGATTCGGCAGATGAAGCGGGAGGGAGAACCTACAATGAGCAGTTCTTC
CDR3aa: CAISDSADEAGGRTYNEQFF

abundance: many
d_gene: TRBD1
v_gene: TRBV7-9
j_gene: TRBJ1-2
CDR3nt: TGTGCCAGCAGCTTAAAAGGAGACAGGGCGGAGAGGGATGGCTACACCTTC
CDR3aa: CASSLKGDRAERDGYTF

abundance: many
d_gene: .
v_gene: TRBV4-3
j_gene: TRBJ2-1
CDR3nt: TGCGCCAGCAGCCAAGCTATCAATTATGGGATCGGTGAGCAGTTCTTC
CDR3aa: CASSQAINYGIGEQFF

abundance: many
d_gene: .
v_gene: TRBV6-2/TRBV6-3
j_gene: TRBJ2-7
CDR3nt: TGTGCCAGCAGTTACCCGTCGTACGAGCAGTACTTC
CDR3aa: CASSYPSYEQYF